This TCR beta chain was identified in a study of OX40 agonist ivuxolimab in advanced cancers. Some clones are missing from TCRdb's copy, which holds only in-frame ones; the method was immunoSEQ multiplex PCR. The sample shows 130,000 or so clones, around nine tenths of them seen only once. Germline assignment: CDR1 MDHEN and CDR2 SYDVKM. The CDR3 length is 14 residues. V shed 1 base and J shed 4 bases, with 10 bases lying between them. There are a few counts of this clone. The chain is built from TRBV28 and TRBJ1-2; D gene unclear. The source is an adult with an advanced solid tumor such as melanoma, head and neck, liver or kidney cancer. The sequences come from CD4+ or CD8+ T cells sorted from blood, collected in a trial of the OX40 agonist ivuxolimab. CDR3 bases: TGTGCCAGCAGTTTATCCCAGCATGGCTATGGCTACACCTTC. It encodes CASSLSQHGYGYTF.